These 9 T cell receptor beta chains came from one sample sequenced in a study of T cells in Graves' hyperthyroidism and ophthalmopathy. The TCR beta CDR3 regions underwent amplification using RNA transcripts as the source. First-round RT-PCR of the TCR CDR3 relied on the HTBI primer set. In TCRdb, the multiplex PCR reads were re-called with MiXCR into one record per CDR3 protein. This sample has around 180,000 distinct CDR3 sequences, with more than 15% found just once. Sequencing was carried out using blood. These TCRs come from a woman aged 50 to 60 with Graves' hyperthyroidism.

This clonotype was detected many times. V and J are TRBV11-2 and TRBJ1-1, with D unresolved. The germline V gene encodes CDR1 SGHAT and CDR2 FQNNGV. This CDR3 has 13 residues. V gave up 7 bases and J gave up 8 bases, with 17 bases separating them. Written as DNA, the CDR3 is TGTGCCAGCACCGATTACCCGGGAGACGAAGCTTTCTTT. Translating it yields CASTDYPGDEAFF.

This clonotype was counted many times. V gene TRBV15 combines with J gene TRBJ1-5; D is uncertain. V was cut by 0 bases and J by 4 bases, with 13 bases left in between. The CDR3 length is 16 residues. Germline CDR1 and CDR2: LNHNV and YYDKDF (reference sequence). The CDR3 DNA reads TGTGCCACCAGCAGAGAAAGGGCCAGGAGGAATCAGCCCCAGCATTTT. Translated: CATSRERARRNQPQHF.

This clonotype showed up many times. The chain uses TRBV19 and TRBJ2-2; D is unresolved. Trimming stripped 2 bases from V and 8 bases from J, with 12 bases between. This CDR3 comprises 14 residues. CDR1 is LNHDA, CDR2 SQIVND, per germline (reference sequence). The CDR3: CASSIKWSEGELFF. CDR3 nucleotides: TGTGCCAGTAGTATAAAGTGGTCGGAGGGGGAGCTGTTTTTT.

The chain links TRBV12-5 to TRBJ1-1, with D possibly being TRBD1 (5 bases). V was cut by 3 bases and J by 1 base, with 18 bases left in between. The germline V gene has CDR1 LGHNT and CDR2 FRNRAP. This CDR3 spans 17 amino acids. CDR3 sequence: CASGFGPGGLGNTEAFF. The CDR3 DNA reads as TGTGCTAGTGGTTTTGGTCCCGGGGGTTTGGGGAACACTGAAGCTTTCTTT.

The chain is built from TRBV20-1 and TRBJ2-7; weak D call: TRBD1 (5 bases). The CDR3 covers 12 residues. Trimming removed 6 bases from V and 2 bases from J, with 11 bases in between. Germline V gene sequence: CDR1 DFQATT, CDR2 SNEGSKA (reference sequence). CDR3 sequence: CSALDRAYEQYF. CDR3 DNA sequence: TGCAGTGCCTTAGACAGAGCCTACGAGCAGTACTTC.

This clonotype was seen a few times. This sequence joins TRBV27 and TRBJ2-2; D is perhaps TRBD1 (5 bases). This CDR3 is built from 15 residues. V was cut by 6 bases and J by 6 bases, with 17 bases left in between. Per germline, CDR1 MNHEY and CDR2 SMNVEV (reference sequence). The CDR3 region is CASRWGTSVSGELFF. The CDR3 nucleotides are TGTGCCAGCAGATGGGGCACGAGCGTTTCCGGGGAGCTGTTTTTT.

This clonotype was observed many times. Relative to the germline gene, one junction end is altered; a read error may explain this. V is TRBV7-7 and J is TRBJ1-1, with unresolved D. Per the germline V gene, CDR1 is SSHAT and CDR2 is FNYEAQ (reference sequence). The length of the CDR3 is 13 residues. The DNA of the CDR3 is TGTGCTAGCAGCTTGGCCAAGAACACTGAAGCTTTCTTT. This sequence encodes CASSLAKNTEAFF.

Concerning this clonotype: Being one base from a much bigger clone, this may be a read error. The chain recombines TRBV7-3 with TRBJ2-1; D is undetermined. Germline CDR1 reads SGHTA; CDR2 reads FQGTGA. Trimming stripped 5 bases from V and 5 bases from J, with 19 bases between. There are 16 residues in the CDR3. CDR3 nucleotides: TGTGCCAGCAGCCCTGAACATGGTCCGCCAAACAATGAGCAGTTCTTC. Translating gives CASSPEHGPPNNEQFF.

V is TRBV27 and J is TRBJ1-5; D might be TRBD1 (6 bases). This CDR3 has 14 amino acids. V dropped 8 bases and J dropped 3 bases, with 14 bases sitting between them. Germline V gene sequence: CDR1 MNHEY, CDR2 SMNVEV (reference sequence). CDR3 bases: TGTGCCAGCTTACCAGGGGCCTACAATCAGCCCCAGCATTTT. This translates into CASLPGAYNQPQHF.